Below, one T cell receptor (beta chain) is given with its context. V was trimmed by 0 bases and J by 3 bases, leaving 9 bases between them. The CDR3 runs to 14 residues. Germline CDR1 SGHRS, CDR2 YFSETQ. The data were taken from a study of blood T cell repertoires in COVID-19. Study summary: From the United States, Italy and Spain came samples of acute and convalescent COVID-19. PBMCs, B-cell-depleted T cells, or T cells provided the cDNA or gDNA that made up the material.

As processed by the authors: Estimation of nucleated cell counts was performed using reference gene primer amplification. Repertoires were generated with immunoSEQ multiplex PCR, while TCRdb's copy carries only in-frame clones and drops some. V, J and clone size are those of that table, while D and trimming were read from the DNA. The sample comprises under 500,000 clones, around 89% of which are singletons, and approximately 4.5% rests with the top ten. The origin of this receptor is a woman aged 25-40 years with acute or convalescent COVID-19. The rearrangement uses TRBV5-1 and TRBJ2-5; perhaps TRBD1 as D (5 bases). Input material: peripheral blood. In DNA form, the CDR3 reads TGCGCCAGCAGCTTGGAAGGGGTTGAAGAGACCCAGTACTTC. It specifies CASSLEGVEETQYF.